This T cell receptor beta chain comes out of a study of cytomegalovirus exposure and HLA in healthy donors. In the PCR, 60 Vbeta and 13 Jbeta primers were used. Only in-frame clones appear in the TCRdb table, and some are missing; sequencing was by immunoSEQ multiplex PCR. The repertoire holds some 150,000 clones, with approximately 80% as singletons. This clone was detected only once. The sequence was collected from a man aged 18 to 29 in good health and CMV-seronegative. The specimen sequenced was PBMCs.

This chain's CDR3 is CASSLGLGGRETQYF. Here the CDR3 DNA reads TGTGCCAGCAGTTTAGGGCTTGGAGGACGGGAGACCCAGTACTTC. The chain carries TRBV28 and TRBJ2-5; weak D call: TRBD2 (5 bases). CDR1 and CDR2 (germline): MDHEN, SYDVKM. The CDR3 consists of 15 residues. Trimming pared 2 bases from V and 5 bases from J, leaving 15 bases between.